A selection of T cell receptor beta chains follows, all from one sample in a study of T-cell memory formation after mild COVID-19. TCRdb reanalysed the 5' RACE reads using MiXCR and keeps one entry per CDR3 protein. This table has approximately 150,000 distinct CDR3 sequences, approximately 14% appearing once. Sequenced input: PBMCs or a T cell subset sorted from them (not recorded which). The receptor source for this set is an adult woman who had mild COVID-19 (a few samples of this study predate the infection). Cell type and time point are not known. Both conserved end residues are part of each CDR3. The D gene is left open where the match is weak. The size entry is marked missing in some rows and otherwise reads once, few, many or a size class.

d_gene: TRBD1
v_gene: TRBV5-6
abundance: NA
j_gene: TRBJ1-1
CDR3aa: CASRARGRGTEAFF
CDR3nt: TGTGCCAGCAGAGCGAGGGGGCGAGGGACTGAAGCTTTCTTT

d_gene: NA
v_gene: TRBV3-1
abundance: NA
j_gene: TRBJ2-1
CDR3aa: CASSPPQWDIGNEQFF
CDR3nt: TGTGCCAGCAGCCCCCCCCAGTGGGACATAGGAAATGAGCAGTTCTTC

d_gene: NA
v_gene: TRBV19
abundance: NA
j_gene: TRBJ2-7
CDR3aa: CASSMGITGLGEQYF
CDR3nt: TGTGCCAGTAGTATGGGGATTACAGGCCTGGGAGAGCAGTACTTC

d_gene: NA
v_gene: TRBV7-2
abundance: few
j_gene: TRBJ2-3
CDR3aa: CASSPDLDHTDTQYF
CDR3nt: TGTGCCAGCAGCCCAGACTTGGACCACACAGATACGCAGTATTTT

d_gene: NA
v_gene: TRBV9
abundance: NA
j_gene: TRBJ1-1
CDR3aa: CASSVAGTGEAFF
CDR3nt: TGTGCCAGCAGCGTAGCCGGGACGGGGGAAGCTTTCTTT

d_gene: TRBD1
v_gene: TRBV5-1
abundance: NA
j_gene: TRBJ2-2
CDR3aa: CASSSRTGGAGELFF
CDR3nt: TGCGCCAGCAGCTCGAGGACAGGGGGGGCCGGGGAGCTGTTTTTT

d_gene: TRBD1
v_gene: TRBV27
abundance: many
j_gene: TRBJ2-7
CDR3aa: CASSLATGISYEQYF
CDR3nt: TGTGCCAGCAGTTTAGCGACAGGGATCTCCTACGAGCAGTACTTC

d_gene: NA
v_gene: TRBV24-1
abundance: many
j_gene: TRBJ2-1
CDR3aa: CATSDARRDGSYNEQFF
CDR3nt: TGTGCCACCAGTGACGCCCGACGGGATGGGTCCTACAATGAGCAGTTCTTC

d_gene: NA
v_gene: TRBV5-4
abundance: few
j_gene: TRBJ1-1
CDR3aa: CASRSNTEAFF
CDR3nt: TGTGCCAGCAGGAGTAACACTGAAGCTTTCTTT

d_gene: NA
v_gene: TRBV12-3/TRBV12-4
abundance: NA
j_gene: TRBJ2-2
CDR3aa: CASSSSGANTGELFF
CDR3nt: TGTGCCAGCAGTTCATCCGGGGCGAACACCGGGGAGCTGTTTTTT

d_gene: NA
v_gene: TRBV11-3
abundance: NA
j_gene: TRBJ2-1
CDR3aa: CASSLPGPIADNEQFF
CDR3nt: TGTGCCAGCAGCTTACCTGGCCCGATAGCGGACAATGAGCAGTTCTTC

d_gene: TRBD1
v_gene: TRBV7-6
abundance: many
j_gene: TRBJ2-7
CDR3aa: CASSPGGTGLHEQYF
CDR3nt: TGTGCCAGCAGCCCAGGCGGGACAGGGCTACACGAGCAGTACTTC

d_gene: TRBD2
v_gene: TRBV30
abundance: NA
j_gene: TRBJ2-1
CDR3aa: CAWQTGTRRDNEQFF
CDR3nt: TGTGCCTGGCAAACCGGGACTAGGAGGGACAATGAGCAGTTCTTC

d_gene: NA
v_gene: TRBV3-1
abundance: few
j_gene: TRBJ2-3
CDR3aa: CASSQVTDTQYF
CDR3nt: TGTGCCAGCAGCCAAGTTACAGATACGCAGTATTTT